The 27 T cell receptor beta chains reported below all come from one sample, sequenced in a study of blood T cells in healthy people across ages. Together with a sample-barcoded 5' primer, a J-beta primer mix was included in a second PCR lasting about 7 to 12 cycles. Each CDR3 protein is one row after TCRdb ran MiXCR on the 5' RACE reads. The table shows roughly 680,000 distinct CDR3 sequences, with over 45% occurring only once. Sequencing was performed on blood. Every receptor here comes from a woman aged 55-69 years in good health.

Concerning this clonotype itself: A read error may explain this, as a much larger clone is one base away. The CDR3 region is CASSQEGGPTEKLFF. CDR3 nucleotide sequence: TGTGCCAGCAGCCAAGAGGGCGGGCCCACGGAAAAACTGTTTTTT. The chain recombines TRBV3-1 with TRBJ1-4; the D is unclear. Germline V CDR1 and CDR2: LGHDT, YNNKEL (reference sequence). This CDR3 region has 15 residues. Trimming stripped 0 bases from V and 8 bases from J, with 13 bases between.

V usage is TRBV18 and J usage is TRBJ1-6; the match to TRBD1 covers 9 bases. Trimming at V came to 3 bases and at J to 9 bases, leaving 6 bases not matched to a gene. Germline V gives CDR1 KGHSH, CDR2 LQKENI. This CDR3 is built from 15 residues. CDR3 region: CASSPEQGAGSPLHF. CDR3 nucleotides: TGTGCCAGCTCACCGGAACAGGGGGCTGGTTCACCCCTCCACTTT.

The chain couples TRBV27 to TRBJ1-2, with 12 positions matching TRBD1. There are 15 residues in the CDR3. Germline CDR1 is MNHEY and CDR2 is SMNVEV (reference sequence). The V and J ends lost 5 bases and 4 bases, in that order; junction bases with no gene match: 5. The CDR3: CASSMGQGAGYGYTF. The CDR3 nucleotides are TGTGCCAGCAGTATGGGACAGGGGGCTGGCTATGGCTACACCTTC.

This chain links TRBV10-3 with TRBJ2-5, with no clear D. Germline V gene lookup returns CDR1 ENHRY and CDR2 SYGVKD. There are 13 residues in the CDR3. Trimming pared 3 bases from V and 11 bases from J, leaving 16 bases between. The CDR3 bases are TGTGCCATCAGTGATAGCAGTATGGGTGAGCAGTACTTC. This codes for CAISDSSMGEQYF.

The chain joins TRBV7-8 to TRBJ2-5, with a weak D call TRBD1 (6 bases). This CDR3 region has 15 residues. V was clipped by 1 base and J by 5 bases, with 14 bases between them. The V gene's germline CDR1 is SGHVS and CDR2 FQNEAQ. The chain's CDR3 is CASSLGSGDLETQYF. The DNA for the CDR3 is TGTGCCAGCAGCTTAGGGTCAGGGGATCTGGAGACCCAGTACTTC.

In nucleotides, the CDR3 is TGCGCCAGCAGCCAAGATGCACTAGCTATGGGCAATGAGCAGTTCTTC. It translates to CASSQDALAMGNEQFF. J is TRBJ2-1 and V is TRBV4-3; TRBD2 might be the D (6 bases). This CDR3 contains 16 residues. Trimming took off 0 bases at V and 6 bases at J, with 15 bases between the two ends. In germline, CDR1 is LGHNA, CDR2 YSLEER.

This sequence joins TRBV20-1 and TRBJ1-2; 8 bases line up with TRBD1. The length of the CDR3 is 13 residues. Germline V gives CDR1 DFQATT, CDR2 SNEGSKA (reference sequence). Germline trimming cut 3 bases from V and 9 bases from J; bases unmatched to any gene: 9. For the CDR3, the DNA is TGCAGTGCTAGGGGTGGACAGGGTTGGAGCTACACCTTC. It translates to CSARGGQGWSYTF.

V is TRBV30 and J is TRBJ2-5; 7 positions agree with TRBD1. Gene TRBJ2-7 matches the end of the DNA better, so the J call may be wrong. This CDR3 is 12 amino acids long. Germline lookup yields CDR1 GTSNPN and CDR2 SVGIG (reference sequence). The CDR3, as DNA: TGTGCCTGGACTCGACAGGGAGCCGAGCAGTACTTC. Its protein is CAWTRQGAEQYF.

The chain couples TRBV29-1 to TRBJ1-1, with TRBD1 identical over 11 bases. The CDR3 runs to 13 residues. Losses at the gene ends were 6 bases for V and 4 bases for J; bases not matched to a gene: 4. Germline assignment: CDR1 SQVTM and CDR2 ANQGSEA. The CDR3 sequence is CSVEGTGGTEAFF. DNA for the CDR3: TGCAGCGTCGAGGGGACAGGGGGCACTGAAGCTTTCTTT.

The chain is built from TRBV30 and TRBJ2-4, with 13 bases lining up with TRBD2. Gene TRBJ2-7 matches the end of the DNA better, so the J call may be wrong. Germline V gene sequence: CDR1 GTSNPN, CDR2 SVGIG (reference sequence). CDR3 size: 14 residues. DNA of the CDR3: TGTGCCTGGCGACTAGCGGGAGGTGGGTACGAGCAGTACTTC. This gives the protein CAWRLAGGGYEQYF.

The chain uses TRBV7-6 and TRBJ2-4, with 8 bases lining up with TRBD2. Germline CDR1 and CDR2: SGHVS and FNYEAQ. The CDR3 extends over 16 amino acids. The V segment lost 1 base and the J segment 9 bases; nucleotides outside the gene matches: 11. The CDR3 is CASSLVVAGNEAIQYF. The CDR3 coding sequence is TGTGCCAGCAGCTTAGTAGTAGCGGGGAATGAAGCCATTCAGTACTTC. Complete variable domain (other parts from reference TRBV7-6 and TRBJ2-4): GAGVSQSPRYKVTKRGQDVALRCDPISGHVSLYWYRQALGQGPEFLTYFNYEAQQDKSGLPNDRFSAERPEGSISTLTIQRTEQRDSAMYRCASSLVVAGNEAIQYFGAGTRLSVL.

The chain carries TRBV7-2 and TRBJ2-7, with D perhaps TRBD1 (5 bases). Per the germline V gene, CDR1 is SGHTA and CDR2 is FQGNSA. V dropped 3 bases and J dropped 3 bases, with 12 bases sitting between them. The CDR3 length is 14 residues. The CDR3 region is CASSFTTDSYEQYF. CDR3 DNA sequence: TGTGCCAGCAGCTTTACGACAGATAGCTACGAGCAGTACTTC.

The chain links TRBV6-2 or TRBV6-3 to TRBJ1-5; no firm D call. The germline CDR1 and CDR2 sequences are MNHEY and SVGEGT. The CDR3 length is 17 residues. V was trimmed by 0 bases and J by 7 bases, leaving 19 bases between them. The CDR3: CASSYSMSARIPQPQHF. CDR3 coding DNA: TGTGCCAGCAGTTACTCCATGTCGGCGAGAATCCCCCAGCCCCAGCATTTT.

CDR3: CSAEAEQFF. For the CDR3, the DNA is TGCAGTGCCGAGGCAGAGCAGTTCTTC. This chain joins TRBV20-1 and TRBJ2-1; no definite D call. Germline lookup yields CDR1 DFQATT and CDR2 SNEGSKA (reference sequence). The CDR3 is made up of 9 amino acids. Between the trimmed V and J ends, which lost 6 bases and 10 bases, there was a span of 7 bases.

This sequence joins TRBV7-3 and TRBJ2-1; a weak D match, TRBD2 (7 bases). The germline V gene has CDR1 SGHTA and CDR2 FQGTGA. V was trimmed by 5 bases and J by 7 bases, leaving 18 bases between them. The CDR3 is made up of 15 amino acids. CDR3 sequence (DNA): TGTGCCAGCAGCCCCGGGGGGCCGAGCTCGAATGAGCAGTTCTTC. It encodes CASSPGGPSSNEQFF.

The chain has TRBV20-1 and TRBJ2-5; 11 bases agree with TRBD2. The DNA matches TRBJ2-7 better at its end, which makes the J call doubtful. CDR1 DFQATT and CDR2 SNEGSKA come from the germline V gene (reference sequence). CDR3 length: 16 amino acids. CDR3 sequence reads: CSAPDFSTSGTYEQYF. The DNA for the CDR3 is TGCAGTGCGCCGGATTTCTCGACTAGCGGGACCTACGAGCAGTACTTC.

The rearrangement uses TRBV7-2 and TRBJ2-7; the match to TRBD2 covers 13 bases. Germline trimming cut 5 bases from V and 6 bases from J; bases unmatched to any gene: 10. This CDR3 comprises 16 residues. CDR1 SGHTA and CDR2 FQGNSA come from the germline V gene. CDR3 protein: CASSLFHGLAGAEQYF. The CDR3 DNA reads TGTGCCAGCAGCCTGTTCCACGGACTAGCGGGAGCCGAGCAGTACTTC.

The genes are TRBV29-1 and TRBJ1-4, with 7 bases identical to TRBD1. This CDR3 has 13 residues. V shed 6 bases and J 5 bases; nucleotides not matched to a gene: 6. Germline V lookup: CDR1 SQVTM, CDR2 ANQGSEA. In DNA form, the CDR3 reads TGCAGCGTCCGGGGACAGCCGAATGAAAAACTGTTTTTT. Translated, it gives CSVRGQPNEKLFF.

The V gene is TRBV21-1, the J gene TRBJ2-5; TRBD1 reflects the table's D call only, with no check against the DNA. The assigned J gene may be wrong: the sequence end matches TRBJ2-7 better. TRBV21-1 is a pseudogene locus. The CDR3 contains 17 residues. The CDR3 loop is CASSKAFSRQGVHEQYF. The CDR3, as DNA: TGTGCCAGCAGCAAAGCGTTTTCGAGACAGGGGGTCCACGAGCAGTACTTC.

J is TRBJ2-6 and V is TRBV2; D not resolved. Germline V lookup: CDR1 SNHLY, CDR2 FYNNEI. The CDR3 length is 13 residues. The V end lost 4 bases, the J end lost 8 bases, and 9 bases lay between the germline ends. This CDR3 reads CASSVGTTNVLTF. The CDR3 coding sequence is TGTGCCAGCAGTGTTGGTACGACCAACGTCCTGACTTTC.

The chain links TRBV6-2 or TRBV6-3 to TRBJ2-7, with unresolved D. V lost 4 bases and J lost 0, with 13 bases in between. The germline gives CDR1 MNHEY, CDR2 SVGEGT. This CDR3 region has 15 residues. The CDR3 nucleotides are TGTGCCAGCAGTTCCCCGGCCTTCTCCTCCTACGAGCAGTACTTC. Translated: CASSSPAFSSYEQYF.

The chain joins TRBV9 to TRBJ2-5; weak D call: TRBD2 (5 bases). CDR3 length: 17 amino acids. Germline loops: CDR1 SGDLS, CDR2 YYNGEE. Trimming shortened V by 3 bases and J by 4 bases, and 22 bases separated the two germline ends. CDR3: CASSAYPGIRHPETQYF. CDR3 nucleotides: TGTGCCAGCAGCGCCTATCCCGGGATCCGCCATCCAGAGACCCAGTACTTC.

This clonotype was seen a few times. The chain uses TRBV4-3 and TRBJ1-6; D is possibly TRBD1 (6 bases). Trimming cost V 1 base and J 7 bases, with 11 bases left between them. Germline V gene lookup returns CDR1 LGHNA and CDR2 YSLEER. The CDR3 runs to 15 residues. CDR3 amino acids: CASSQADSFNSPLHF. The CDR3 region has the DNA TGCGCCAGCAGCCAAGCGGACAGCTTCAATTCACCCCTCCACTTT.

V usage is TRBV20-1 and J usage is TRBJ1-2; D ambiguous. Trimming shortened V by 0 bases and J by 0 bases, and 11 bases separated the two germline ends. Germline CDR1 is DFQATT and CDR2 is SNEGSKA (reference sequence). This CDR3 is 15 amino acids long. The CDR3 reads CSARDGRRTNYGYTF. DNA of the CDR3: TGCAGTGCTAGAGATGGGAGGAGAACTAACTATGGCTACACCTTC.

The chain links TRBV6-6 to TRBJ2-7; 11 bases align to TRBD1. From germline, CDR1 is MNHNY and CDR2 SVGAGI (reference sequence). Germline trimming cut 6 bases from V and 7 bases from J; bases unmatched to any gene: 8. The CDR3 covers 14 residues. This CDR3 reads CASSGQGASTEQYF. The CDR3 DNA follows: TGTGCCAGCAGCGGACAGGGGGCATCTACTGAGCAGTACTTC.

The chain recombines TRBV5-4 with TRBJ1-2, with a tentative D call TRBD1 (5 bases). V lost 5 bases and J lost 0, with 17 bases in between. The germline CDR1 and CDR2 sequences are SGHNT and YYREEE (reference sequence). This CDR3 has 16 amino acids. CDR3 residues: CASRGSGGISNYGYTF. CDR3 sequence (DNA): TGTGCCAGCAGGGGGTCCGGGGGGATTTCTAACTATGGCTACACCTTC.

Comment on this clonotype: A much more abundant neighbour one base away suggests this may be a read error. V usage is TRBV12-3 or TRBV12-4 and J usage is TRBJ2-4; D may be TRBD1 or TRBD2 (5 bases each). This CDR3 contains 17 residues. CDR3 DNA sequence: TGTGCCAGCAGTTCCTGGGGGTCTGTTAGTGCCAAAAGCATTCAGTACTTC. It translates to CASSSWGSVSAKSIQYF.